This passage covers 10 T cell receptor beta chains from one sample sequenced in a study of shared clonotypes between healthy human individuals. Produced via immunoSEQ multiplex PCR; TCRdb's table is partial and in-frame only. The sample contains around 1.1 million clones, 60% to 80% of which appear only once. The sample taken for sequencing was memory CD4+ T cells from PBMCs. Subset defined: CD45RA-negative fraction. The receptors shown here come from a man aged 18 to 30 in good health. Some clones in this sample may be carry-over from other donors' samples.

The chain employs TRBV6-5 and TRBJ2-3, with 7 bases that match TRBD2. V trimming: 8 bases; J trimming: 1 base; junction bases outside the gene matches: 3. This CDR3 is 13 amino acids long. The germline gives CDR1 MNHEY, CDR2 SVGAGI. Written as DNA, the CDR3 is TGTGCCAGCTGGCGGGAGCGCACAGATACGCAGTATTTT. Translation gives CASWRERTDTQYF.

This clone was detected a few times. The CDR3 bases are TGCGCCAGCAGCCAAGAGTTGCCCGGGACGTACACAACTAATGAAAAACTGTTTTTT. Protein sequence: CASSQELPGTYTTNEKLFF. V gene TRBV4-3 combines with J gene TRBJ1-4, with a tentative D call TRBD1 (5 bases). The CDR3 runs 19 residues. Germline V gene sequence: CDR1 LGHNA, CDR2 YSLEER. The ends were cut back, 0 bases at V and 0 bases at J, with 17 bases in the middle.

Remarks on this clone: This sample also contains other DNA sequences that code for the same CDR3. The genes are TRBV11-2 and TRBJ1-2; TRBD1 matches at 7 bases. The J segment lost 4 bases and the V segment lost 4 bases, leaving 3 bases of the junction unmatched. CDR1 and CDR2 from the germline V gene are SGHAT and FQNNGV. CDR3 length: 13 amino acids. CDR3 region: CASSSGQSYGYTF. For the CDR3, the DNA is TGTGCCAGCAGCTCGGGACAGTCCTATGGCTACACCTTC.

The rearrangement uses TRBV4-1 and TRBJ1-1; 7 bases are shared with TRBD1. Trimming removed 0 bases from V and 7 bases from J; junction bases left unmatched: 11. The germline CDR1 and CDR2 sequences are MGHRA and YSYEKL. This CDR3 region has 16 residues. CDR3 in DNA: TGCGCCAGCAGCCAAGATCCCTTGGGACAGTACTATGAAGCTTTCTTT. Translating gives CASSQDPLGQYYEAFF.

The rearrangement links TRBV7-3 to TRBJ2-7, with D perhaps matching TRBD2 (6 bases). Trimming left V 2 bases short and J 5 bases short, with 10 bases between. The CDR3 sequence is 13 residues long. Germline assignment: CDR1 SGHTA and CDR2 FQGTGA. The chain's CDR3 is CASSLGEAHEQYF. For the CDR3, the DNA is TGTGCCAGCAGCTTAGGGGAGGCACACGAGCAGTACTTC.

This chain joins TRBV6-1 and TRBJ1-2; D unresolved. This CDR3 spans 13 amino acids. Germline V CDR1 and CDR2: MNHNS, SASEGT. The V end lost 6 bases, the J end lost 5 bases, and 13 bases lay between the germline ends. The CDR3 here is CASRPTGKYGYTF. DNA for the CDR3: TGTGCCAGCAGGCCGACGGGGAAATATGGCTACACCTTC.

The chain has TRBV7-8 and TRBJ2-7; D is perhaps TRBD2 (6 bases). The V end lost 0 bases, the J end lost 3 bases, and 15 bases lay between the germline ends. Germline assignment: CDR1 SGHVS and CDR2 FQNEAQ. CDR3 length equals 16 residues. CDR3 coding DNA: TGTGCCAGCAGCTTAGCGGGGGGTAGCCCGTACTACGAGCAGTACTTC. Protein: CASSLAGGSPYYEQYF.

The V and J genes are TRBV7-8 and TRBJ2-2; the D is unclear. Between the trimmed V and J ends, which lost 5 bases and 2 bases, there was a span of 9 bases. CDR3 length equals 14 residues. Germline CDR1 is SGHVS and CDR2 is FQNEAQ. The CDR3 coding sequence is TGTGCCAGCAGCCCAAGGGTTAACACCGGGGAGCTGTTTTTT. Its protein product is CASSPRVNTGELFF.

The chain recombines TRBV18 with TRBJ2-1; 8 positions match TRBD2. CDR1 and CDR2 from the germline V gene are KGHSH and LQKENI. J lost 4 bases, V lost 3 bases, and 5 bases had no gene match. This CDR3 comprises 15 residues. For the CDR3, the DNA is TGTGCCAGCTCACCGGCGCGGGGGGATTACAATGAGCAGTTCTTC. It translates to CASSPARGDYNEQFF.

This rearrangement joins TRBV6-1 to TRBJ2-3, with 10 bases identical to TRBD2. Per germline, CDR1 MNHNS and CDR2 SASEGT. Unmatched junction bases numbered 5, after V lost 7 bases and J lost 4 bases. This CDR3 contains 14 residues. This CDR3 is CASTLAGGADTQYF. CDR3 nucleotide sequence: TGTGCCAGCACCTTAGCGGGAGGCGCAGATACGCAGTATTTT.